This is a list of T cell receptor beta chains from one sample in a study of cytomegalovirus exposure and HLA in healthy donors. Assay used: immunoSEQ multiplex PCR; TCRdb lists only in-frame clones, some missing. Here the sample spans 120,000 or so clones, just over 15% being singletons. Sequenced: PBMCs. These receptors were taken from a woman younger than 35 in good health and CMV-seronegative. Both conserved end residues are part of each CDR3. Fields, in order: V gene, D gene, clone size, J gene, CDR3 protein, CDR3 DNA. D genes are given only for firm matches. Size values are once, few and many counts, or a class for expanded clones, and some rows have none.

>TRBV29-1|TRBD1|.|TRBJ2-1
CSVNRGQSSYNEQFF
TGCAGCGTTAACAGGGGACAGAGCTCCTACAATGAGCAGTTCTTC
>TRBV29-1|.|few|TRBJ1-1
CKAGGWNTEAFF
TGCAAAGCGGGGGGCTGGAACACTGAAGCTTTCTTT
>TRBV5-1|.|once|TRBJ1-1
CASSLAYPAGGPEAFF
TGCGCCAGCAGCTTGGCCTATCCGGCGGGGGGACCTGAAGCTTTCTTT
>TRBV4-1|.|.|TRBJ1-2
CASSQDREGPGYTF
TGCGCCAGCAGCCAAGATAGGGAGGGTCCTGGCTACACCTTC
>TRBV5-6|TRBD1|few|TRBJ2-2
CASSPRGTGGGTGELFF
TGTGCCAGCAGCCCGCGGGGGACAGGGGGCGGAACCGGGGAGCTGTTTTTT
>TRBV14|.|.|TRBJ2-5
CASSPRHSGETQYF
TGTGCCAGCAGCCCTCGACACTCAGGGGAGACCCAGTACTTC
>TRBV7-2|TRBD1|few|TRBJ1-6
CASSLTGRGSPLHF
TGTGCCAGCAGCTTGACAGGGCGCGGTTCACCCCTCCACTTT
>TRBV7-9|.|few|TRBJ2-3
CASSLGQGIPDTQYF
TGTGCCAGCAGCTTAGGGCAGGGGATACCAGATACGCAGTATTTT
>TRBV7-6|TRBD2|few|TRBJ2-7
CASSPIAGEGYEQYF
TGTGCCAGCAGCCCTATAGCGGGAGAAGGCTACGAGCAGTACTTC
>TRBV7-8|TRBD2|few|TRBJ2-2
CASSTTSGTGELFF
TGTGCCAGCAGCACGACTAGCGGCACCGGGGAGCTGTTTTTT
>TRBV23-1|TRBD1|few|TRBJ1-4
CASSQSDRAGEKLFF
TGCGCCAGCAGTCAATCGGACAGGGCTGGTGAAAAACTGTTTTTT
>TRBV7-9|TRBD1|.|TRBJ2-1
CASSLEGANIPVYNEQFF
TGTGCCAGCAGCTTAGAGGGGGCGAACATACCCGTCTACAATGAGCAGTTCTTC
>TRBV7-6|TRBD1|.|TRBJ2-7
CASSLDRGAYEQYF
TGTGCCAGCAGCTTAGACAGGGGCGCCTACGAGCAGTACTTC
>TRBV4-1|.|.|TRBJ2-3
CASSQVMDTQYF
TGCGCCAGCAGCCAAGTTATGGATACGCAGTATTTT
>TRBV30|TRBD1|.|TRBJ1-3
CAWSGDSPSGNTIYF
TGTGCCTGGAGTGGGGACAGCCCTTCTGGAAACACCATATATTTT
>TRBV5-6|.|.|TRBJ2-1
CASSGGRNSYNEQFF
TGTGCCAGCAGCGGGGGCCGCAACTCCTACAATGAGCAGTTCTTC
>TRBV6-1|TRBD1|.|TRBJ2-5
CASSATRGPETQYF
TGTGCCAGCAGTGCAACCAGGGGGCCAGAGACCCAGTACTTC
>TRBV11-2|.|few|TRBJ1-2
CASSLTSPDYGYTF
TGTGCCAGCAGCTTAACTTCTCCGGACTATGGCTACACCTTC
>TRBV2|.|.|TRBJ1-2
CASKMEGGGPGYTF
TGTGCCAGCAAAATGGAGGGAGGTGGGCCCGGCTACACCTTC
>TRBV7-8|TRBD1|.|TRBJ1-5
CASSPGTGHQPQHF
TGTGCCAGCAGCCCCGGGACAGGACATCAGCCCCAGCATTTT
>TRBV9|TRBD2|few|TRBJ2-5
CASSAGLAGGETQYF
TGTGCCAGCAGCGCGGGACTAGCGGGAGGAGAGACCCAGTACTTC
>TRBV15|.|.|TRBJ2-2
CAINRGGRGTGELFF
TGTGCCATCAACAGGGGAGGGCGCGGCACCGGGGAGCTGTTTTTT
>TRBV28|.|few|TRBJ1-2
CASSLGGQSYYGYTF
TGTGCCAGCAGCTTGGGCGGACAGTCCTACTATGGCTACACCTTC
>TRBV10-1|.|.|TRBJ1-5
CASSGGMGPTNNQPQHF
TGCGCCAGCAGCGGGGGGATGGGACCGACCAACAATCAGCCCCAGCATTTT
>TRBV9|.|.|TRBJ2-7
CASSLPSHEQYF
TGTGCCAGCAGCCTCCCGAGCCACGAGCAGTACTTC
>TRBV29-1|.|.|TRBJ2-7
CSVEIVSEQYF
TGCAGCGTTGAAATAGTGAGCGAGCAGTACTTC
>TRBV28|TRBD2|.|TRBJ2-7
CASSLFWAGGSYEQYF
TGTGCCAGCAGTTTATTCTGGGCGGGAGGTAGCTACGAGCAGTACTTC
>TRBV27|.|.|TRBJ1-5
CASSLGRVGNQPQHF
TGTGCCAGCAGTTTAGGCAGGGTCGGCAATCAGCCCCAGCATTTT
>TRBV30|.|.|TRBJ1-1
CAWSPRGVNTEAFF
TGTGCCTGGAGTCCCCGCGGAGTGAACACTGAAGCTTTCTTT
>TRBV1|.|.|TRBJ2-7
CTSSQCGLAPKEQYF
TGCACCAGCAGCCAGTGTGGACTAGCCCCTAAAGAGCAGTACTTC
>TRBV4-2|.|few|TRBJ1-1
CASSQGVGDGRGNTEAFF
TGTGCCAGCAGCCAAGGGGTAGGGGATGGAAGGGGGAACACTGAAGCTTTCTTT
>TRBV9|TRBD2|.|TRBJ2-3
CASSVAGGRTDTQYF
TGTGCCAGCAGCGTAGCGGGGGGGCGTACAGATACGCAGTATTTT
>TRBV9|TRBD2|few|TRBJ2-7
CASSAGGGGEQYF
TGTGCCAGCAGCGCCGGGGGGGGTGGCGAGCAGTACTTC
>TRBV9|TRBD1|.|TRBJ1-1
CASSVGDREEAEAFF
TGTGCCAGCAGCGTAGGGGACAGGGAAGAGGCTGAAGCTTTCTTT
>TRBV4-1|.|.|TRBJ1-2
CASSQRGGSGYTF
TGCGCCAGCAGCCAGAGGGGGGGGAGCGGCTACACCTTC
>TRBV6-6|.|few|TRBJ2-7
CASSDRSYEQYF
TGTGCCAGCAGTGACAGATCCTACGAGCAGTACTTC